Below, one T cell receptor (beta chain) is given with its context. The target antigen is unknown. Naive CD8 cells, CD45RO-negative and positively selected for CCR7, excluded terminally differentiated effector memory CD45RA+ cells. Caucasian adults residing in Nashville, Tennessee made up all the donors. This sample is drawn from a study of shared clonotypes between healthy human individuals. Study information: Each donor's CD8 memory used one plate, CD8 naive two, each CD4 subset three. General study points: Against clonotypes common to all four donors, non-shared ones had lower generation probabilities. Several donors shared about 5% of their naive CD4 clonotypes.

Germline CDR1 SGHDN, CDR2 FVKESK. There are 17 residues in the CDR3. Trimming removed 1 base from V and 5 bases from J; junction bases left unmatched: 10. This table comes from immunoSEQ multiplex PCR, and its TCRdb copy is limited to in-frame clones, with some not included. The data show under 1 million clones, about 96% seen once. Sample: naive CD8+ T cells sorted from blood. The sequence was obtained from a man aged 25-45 years in good health. The chain links TRBV14 to TRBJ2-7, with TRBD2 matching over 11 bases. CDR3: CASSQALTSGKADEQYF. In DNA form, the CDR3 reads TGTGCCAGCAGCCAAGCCCTGACTAGCGGGAAGGCGGACGAGCAGTACTTC.